Shown below are 17 T cell receptor beta chains from a single sample sequenced in a study of early T cells in non-severe SARS-CoV-2 infection. TCRdb called the 5' RACE reads again in MiXCR, with one record for every CDR3 protein. The sample has over 45,000 distinct CDR3 sequences; around 5.6% are singletons. Specimen: whole blood. The origin of the receptors is an adult who was a healthcare worker with PCR-confirmed SARS-CoV-2 infection or an uninfected control (not recorded which).

This clonotype was observed many times. The chain couples TRBV29-1 to TRBJ2-3, with 13 bases lining up with TRBD2. V lost 4 bases to trimming and J lost 2 bases; unmatched junction nucleotides: 9. Germline lookup yields CDR1 SQVTM and CDR2 ANQGSEA. The CDR3 spans 17 residues. As DNA, the CDR3 is TGCAGCGTTGTTTTCGGGGGACTAGCGGGGAACACAGATACGCAGTATTTT. Its translation: CSVVFGGLAGNTDTQYF.

This clonotype came up a few times. The V and J genes are TRBV20-1 and TRBJ1-6; a weak D match, TRBD1 (5 bases). There are 13 residues in the CDR3. The germline CDR1 and CDR2 sequences are DFQATT and SNEGSKA (reference sequence). V was shortened by 6 bases and J by 12 bases, with 18 bases between the two germline ends. The CDR3 loop reads CSALGTIRGPLHF. The CDR3 DNA sequence: TGCAGTGCCCTAGGGACGATCCGGGGACCCCTCCACTTT.

V usage is TRBV7-3 and J usage is TRBJ2-3; perhaps TRBD2 as D (6 bases). Trimming pared 5 bases from V and 5 bases from J, leaving 14 bases between. The CDR3 runs 14 residues. CDR1 is SGHTA, CDR2 FQGTGA, per germline. The CDR3 nucleotides are TGTGCCAGCAGCCCAGGACTAAGCGTAGATACGCAGTATTTT. Translated, it gives CASSPGLSVDTQYF.

This clonotype showed up many times. This chain joins TRBV7-2 and TRBJ1-6, with 10 positions matching TRBD1. The length of the CDR3 is 16 residues. Germline loops: CDR1 SGHTA, CDR2 FQGNSA. J gave up 9 bases and V 0 bases, and 5 bases lay outside the gene matches. CDR3 amino acids: CASSLARQGAGSPLHF. DNA of the CDR3: TGTGCCAGCAGCTTAGCGCGACAGGGGGCAGGTTCACCCCTCCACTTT.

This clonotype has a count of ten or more. This rearrangement joins TRBV5-1 to TRBJ2-5; 13 bases match TRBD2. The germline CDR1 and CDR2 sequences are SGHRS and YFSETQ. The CDR3 has 18 residues. The ends lost 0 bases at V and 1 base at J; junction bases unmatched: 6. CDR3 DNA: TGCGCCAGCAGCTTGGCGAGACTAGCGGGAGGTGGCCAAGAGACCCAGTACTTC. Amino acid sequence: CASSLARLAGGGQETQYF. The full variable domain, rest sourced from reference TRBV5-1 and TRBJ2-5, is KAGVTQTPRYLIKTRGQQVTLSCSPISGHRSVSWYQQTPGQGLQFLFEYFSETQRNKGNFPGRFSGRQFSNSRSEMNVSTLELGDSALYLCASSLARLAGGGQETQYFGPGTRLLVL.

CDR3 loop: CASRAPEGAYEQYF. In DNA form, the CDR3 reads TGTGCCAGCAGGGCCCCCGAAGGGGCCTACGAGCAGTACTTC. V and J are TRBV6-5 and TRBJ2-7; tentative D call: TRBD1 (5 bases). Trimming removed 6 bases from V and 2 bases from J, with 14 bases in between. This CDR3 has 14 residues. Germline CDR1 and CDR2: MNHEY and SVGAGI.

The chain uses TRBV10-3 and TRBJ1-2; D possibly corresponds to TRBD1 (6 bases). Germline lookup yields CDR1 ENHRY and CDR2 SYGVKD. V lost 0 bases, J lost 4 bases, and 12 bases lay in between. CDR3 length equals 15 residues. The CDR3 nucleotides read TGTGCCATCAGTGAGTCGGGAGGGGGAGCCTATGGCTACACCTTC. It encodes CAISESGGGAYGYTF.

This clonotype appeared many times. This sequence joins TRBV18 and TRBJ1-6, with TRBD1 matching 9 bases. Per the germline V gene, CDR1 is KGHSH and CDR2 is LQKENI. This CDR3 comprises 15 residues. The V gene end was trimmed by 0 bases and the J gene end by 6 bases; junction bases not matched to a gene: 0. This chain's CDR3 is CASSPPGQGNSPLHF. CDR3 coding DNA: TGTGCCAGCTCACCACCGGGACAGGGTAATTCACCCCTCCACTTT.

This clonotype has a count of ten or more. The chain joins TRBV15 to TRBJ1-1; no clear D. Germline V gene lookup returns CDR1 LNHNV and CDR2 YYDKDF (reference sequence). V was pared by 0 bases and J by 2 bases, with 13 bases between. CDR3 length equals 16 residues. CDR3 protein: CATSRDVTLSNTEAFF. The CDR3 nucleotides are TGTGCCACCAGCAGAGACGTGACCCTTTCTAACACTGAAGCTTTCTTT.

This clonotype was observed many times. The J gene is TRBJ2-2, the V gene TRBV6-1, with 8 bases that match TRBD1. The CDR3 spans 16 residues. The V segment lost 3 bases and the J segment 0 bases; nucleotides outside the gene matches: 3. CDR1 is MNHNS, CDR2 SASEGT, per germline. CDR3 in amino acids: CASSDRGPPNTGELFF. The CDR3 DNA reads TGTGCCAGCAGTGACAGGGGGCCCCCGAACACCGGGGAGCTGTTTTTT.

There are many counts of this clonotype. The chain joins TRBV19 to TRBJ2-1; D not resolved. Trimming took 5 bases from V and 5 from J, leaving 16 bases between them. Per germline, CDR1 LNHDA and CDR2 SQIVND (reference sequence). The CDR3 contains 15 residues. The CDR3 coding sequence is TGTGCCAGTAGTGTCGCTGCACGGAGCAACAATGAGCAGTTCTTC. This gives the protein CASSVAARSNNEQFF.

This clonotype has a handful of counts. This chain uses TRBV6-5 with TRBJ2-2; the match to TRBD2 covers 8 bases. Germline lookup yields CDR1 MNHEY and CDR2 SVGAGI. With V trimmed by 6 bases and J by 5 bases, 8 bases remained unmatched. The length of the CDR3 is 15 residues. The DNA for the CDR3 is TGTGCCAGCAGAGCCGGGACTAGTGGTACCGGGGAGCTGTTTTTT. This translates into CASRAGTSGTGELFF.

This clonotype was seen repeatedly, ten times or more. The chain carries TRBV7-2 and TRBJ2-7; 13 bases are shared with TRBD2. Germline V gene sequence: CDR1 SGHTA, CDR2 FQGNSA. V trimming: 5 bases; J trimming: 4 bases; junction bases outside the gene matches: 2. The CDR3 is 14 amino acids. This chain's CDR3 is CASSGTSGKYEQYF. The CDR3 bases are TGTGCCAGCAGCGGGACTAGCGGGAAATACGAGCAGTACTTC.

This clonotype has at least ten counts. The J gene is TRBJ2-1, the V gene TRBV7-2; D is ambiguous. The CDR3 has 15 amino acids. Trimming pared 1 base from V and 1 base from J, leaving 8 bases between. CDR1 SGHTA and CDR2 FQGNSA come from the germline V gene. This CDR3 reads CASSLGLGSYNEQFF. CDR3 coding DNA: TGTGCCAGCAGCTTAGGGCTGGGGTCCTACAATGAGCAGTTCTTC.

This clonotype was counted at least ten times. J is TRBJ1-4 and V is TRBV20-1, with D unclear. CDR1 is DFQATT and CDR2 is SNEGSKA in the germline V gene (reference sequence). This CDR3 spans 13 amino acids. V lost 5 bases, J lost 4 bases, and 11 bases lay in between. CDR3: CSAPVRVNEKLFF. The CDR3 DNA is TGCAGTGCTCCCGTTAGGGTTAATGAAAAACTGTTTTTT.

This chain joins TRBV11-2 and TRBJ2-6, with D hard to call. The CDR3 sequence is 14 residues long. Germline loops: CDR1 SGHAT, CDR2 FQNNGV. V lost 4 bases and J 4 bases, leaving 8 bases between the germline ends. CDR3 bases: TGTGCCAGCAGCTCGCTCCGAGGGGCCAACGTCCTGACTTTC. This sequence encodes CASSSLRGANVLTF.

This clonotype was seen repeatedly, ten times or more. The rearrangement uses TRBV11-2 and TRBJ2-1, with a tentative D call TRBD2 (6 bases). The germline V and J ends were trimmed by 1 base and 3 bases, with 7 bases remaining between them. This CDR3 is built from 14 residues. The germline gives CDR1 SGHAT, CDR2 FQNNGV. The CDR3 DNA reads TGTGCCAGCAGCTTAGCGGGAGTCTACAATGAGCAGTTCTTC. It yields the protein CASSLAGVYNEQFF.